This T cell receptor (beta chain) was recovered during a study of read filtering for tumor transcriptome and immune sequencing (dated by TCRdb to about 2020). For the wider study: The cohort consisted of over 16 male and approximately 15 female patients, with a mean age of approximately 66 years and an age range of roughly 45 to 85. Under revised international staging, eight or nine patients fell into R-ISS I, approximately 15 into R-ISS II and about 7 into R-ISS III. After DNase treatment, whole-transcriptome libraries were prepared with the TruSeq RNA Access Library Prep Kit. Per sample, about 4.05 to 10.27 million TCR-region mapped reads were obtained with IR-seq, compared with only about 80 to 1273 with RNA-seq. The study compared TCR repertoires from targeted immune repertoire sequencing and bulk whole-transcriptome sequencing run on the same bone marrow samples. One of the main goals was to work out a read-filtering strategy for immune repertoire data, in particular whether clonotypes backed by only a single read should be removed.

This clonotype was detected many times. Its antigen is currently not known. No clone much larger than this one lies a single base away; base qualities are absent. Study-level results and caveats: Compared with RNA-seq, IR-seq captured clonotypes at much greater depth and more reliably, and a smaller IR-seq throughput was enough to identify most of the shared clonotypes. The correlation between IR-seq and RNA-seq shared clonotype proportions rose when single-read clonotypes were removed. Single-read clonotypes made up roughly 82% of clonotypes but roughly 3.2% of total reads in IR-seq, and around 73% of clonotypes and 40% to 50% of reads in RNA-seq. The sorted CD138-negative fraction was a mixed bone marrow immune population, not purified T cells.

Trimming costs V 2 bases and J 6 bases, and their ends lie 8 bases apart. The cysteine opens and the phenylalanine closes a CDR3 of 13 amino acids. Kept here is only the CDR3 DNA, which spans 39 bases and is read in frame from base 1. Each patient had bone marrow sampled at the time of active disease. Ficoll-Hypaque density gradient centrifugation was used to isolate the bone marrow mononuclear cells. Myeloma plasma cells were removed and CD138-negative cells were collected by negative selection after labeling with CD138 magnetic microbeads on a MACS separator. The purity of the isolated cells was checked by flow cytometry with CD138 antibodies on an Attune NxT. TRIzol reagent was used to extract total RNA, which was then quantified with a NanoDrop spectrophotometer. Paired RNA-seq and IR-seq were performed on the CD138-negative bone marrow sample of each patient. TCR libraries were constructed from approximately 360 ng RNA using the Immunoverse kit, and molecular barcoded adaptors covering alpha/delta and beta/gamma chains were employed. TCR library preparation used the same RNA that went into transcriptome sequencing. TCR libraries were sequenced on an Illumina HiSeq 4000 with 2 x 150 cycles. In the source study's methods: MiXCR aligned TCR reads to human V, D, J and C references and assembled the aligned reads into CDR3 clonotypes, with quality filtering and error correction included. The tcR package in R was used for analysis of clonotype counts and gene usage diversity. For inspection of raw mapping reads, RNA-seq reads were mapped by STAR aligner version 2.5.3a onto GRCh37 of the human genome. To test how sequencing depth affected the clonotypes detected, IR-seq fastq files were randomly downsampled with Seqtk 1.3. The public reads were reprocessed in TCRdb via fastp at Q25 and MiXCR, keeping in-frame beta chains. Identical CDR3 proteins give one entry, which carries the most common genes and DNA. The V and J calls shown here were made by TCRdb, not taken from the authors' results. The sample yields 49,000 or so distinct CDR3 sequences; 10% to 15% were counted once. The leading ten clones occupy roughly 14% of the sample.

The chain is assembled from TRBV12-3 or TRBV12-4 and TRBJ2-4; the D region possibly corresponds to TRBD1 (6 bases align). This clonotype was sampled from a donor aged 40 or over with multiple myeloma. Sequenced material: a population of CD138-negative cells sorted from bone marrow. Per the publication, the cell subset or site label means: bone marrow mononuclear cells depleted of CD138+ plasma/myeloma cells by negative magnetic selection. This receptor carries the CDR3 CASSLTGTNIQYF. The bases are TGTGCCAGCAGTTTAACAGGGACAAACATTCAGTACTTC.